Each of the 10 T cell receptor beta chains below was sequenced from the same sample in a study of identical twins. TCRdb reprocessed the 5' RACE reads via MiXCR and lists one record per CDR3 protein. Here the sample spans about 890,000 distinct CDR3 sequences, approximately 13% being singletons. This sample was shared with a second study, whose subject was yellow fever vaccine responses in identical twins.

What was sequenced was PBMCs. These receptor sequences come from a woman under 30 in good health.

The chain employs TRBV7-9 and TRBJ1-4; tentatively, D is TRBD1 (6 bases). From germline, CDR1 is SEHNR and CDR2 FQNEAQ (reference sequence). V dropped 5 bases and J dropped 5 bases, with 15 bases sitting between them. The CDR3 is made up of 15 amino acids. Written as DNA, the CDR3 is TGTGCCAGCAGCAATGACTGGACAGAGAATGAAAAACTGTTTTTT. Protein: CASSNDWTENEKLFF.

In its sample, this clonotype was seen a few times. The chain has TRBV29-1 and TRBJ2-3; TRBD1 matches at 9 bases. Germline-derived CDR1 and CDR2 are SQVTM and ANQGSEA. CDR3 length: 15 amino acids. The junction had 5 bases not matched to a gene; V was cut back by 3 bases and J by 1 base. The CDR3 loop is CSVEPWTGGTDTQYF. As DNA, the CDR3 is TGCAGCGTTGAGCCCTGGACAGGGGGCACAGATACGCAGTATTTT.

The chain uses TRBV4-1 and TRBJ2-7; D is possibly TRBD1 or TRBD2 (5 bases each). Germline V lookup: CDR1 MGHRA, CDR2 YSYEKL. V lost 0 bases, J lost 0 bases, and 15 bases lay in between. This CDR3 is built from 17 residues. The CDR3 DNA reads TGCGCCAGCAGCCAAGATCTCCGGGGCTCCAGCTCCTACGAGCAGTACTTC. It specifies CASSQDLRGSSSYEQYF.

This clonotype was seen a handful of times. The genes are TRBV9 and TRBJ2-1; 7 positions agree with TRBD2. The V gene end was trimmed by 0 bases and the J gene end by 4 bases; junction bases not matched to a gene: 4. Per germline, CDR1 SGDLS and CDR2 YYNGEE. The CDR3 sequence is 15 residues long. CDR3 DNA: TGTGCCAGCAGCGTAGCTACGGGGGGATACAATGAGCAGTTCTTC. Amino acid sequence: CASSVATGGYNEQFF.

This clonotype came up a few times. The V and J genes are TRBV27 and TRBJ2-1; no firm D call. V dropped 2 bases and J dropped 8 bases, with 10 bases sitting between them. The CDR3 sequence is 13 residues long. In germline, CDR1 is MNHEY, CDR2 SMNVEV (reference sequence). DNA of the CDR3: TGTGCCAGCAGTTTAATCCCAAGGGATGAGCAGTTCTTC. Amino acids: CASSLIPRDEQFF.

This clonotype was counted only a few times. The chain combines TRBV7-2 with TRBJ2-1; D unresolved. V was pared by 1 base and J by 8 bases, with 12 bases between. Germline loops: CDR1 SGHTA, CDR2 FQGNSA. This CDR3 contains 14 residues. CDR3 in DNA: TGTGCCAGCAGCTTAGAGGGCAGTTTCTATGAGCAGTTCTTC. Its protein product is CASSLEGSFYEQFF.

The chain carries TRBV3-1 and TRBJ2-1; D possibly matches TRBD1 or TRBD2 (5 bases each). Between the trimmed V and J ends, which lost 1 base and 10 bases, there was a span of 17 bases. Germline assignment: CDR1 LGHDT and CDR2 YNNKEL (reference sequence). This CDR3 is 15 amino acids long. The chain's CDR3 is CASSQVPLGVWEQFF. As DNA, the CDR3 is TGTGCCAGCAGCCAAGTACCCTTGGGGGTATGGGAGCAGTTCTTC.

Ten or more counts support this clonotype. The J gene is TRBJ2-1, the V gene TRBV6-1; the D is unclear. Germline V CDR1 and CDR2: MNHNS, SASEGT. The CDR3 has 14 residues. Trimming stripped 7 bases from V and 6 bases from J, with 16 bases between. The chain's CDR3 is CASTLYDPGNEQFF. The CDR3 DNA reads as TGTGCCAGCACCCTATACGACCCGGGCAATGAGCAGTTCTTC.

In its sample, this clonotype was seen many times. The chain couples TRBV11-3 to TRBJ2-1, with D unclear. CDR3 length equals 15 residues. V lost 5 bases and J lost 5, with 16 bases in between. The germline CDR1 and CDR2 sequences are SGHNT and YENEEA. CDR3 loop: CASSPVILVNNEQFF. As DNA, the CDR3 is TGTGCCAGCAGCCCGGTGATACTTGTGAACAATGAGCAGTTCTTC.

Details on this clonotype: Since a much larger clone is just one base distant, this may be a read error. The chain joins TRBV29-1 to TRBJ2-7; 13 nucleotides line up with TRBD2. The CDR3 sequence is 13 residues long. V dropped 7 bases and J dropped 3; count of bases not matched to a gene: 3. CDR1 and CDR2 from the germline V gene are SQVTM and ANQGSEA. As DNA, the CDR3 is TGCAGCGCTGGGACTAGCGGGAACTACGAGCAGTACTTC. Translating it yields CSAGTSGNYEQYF.